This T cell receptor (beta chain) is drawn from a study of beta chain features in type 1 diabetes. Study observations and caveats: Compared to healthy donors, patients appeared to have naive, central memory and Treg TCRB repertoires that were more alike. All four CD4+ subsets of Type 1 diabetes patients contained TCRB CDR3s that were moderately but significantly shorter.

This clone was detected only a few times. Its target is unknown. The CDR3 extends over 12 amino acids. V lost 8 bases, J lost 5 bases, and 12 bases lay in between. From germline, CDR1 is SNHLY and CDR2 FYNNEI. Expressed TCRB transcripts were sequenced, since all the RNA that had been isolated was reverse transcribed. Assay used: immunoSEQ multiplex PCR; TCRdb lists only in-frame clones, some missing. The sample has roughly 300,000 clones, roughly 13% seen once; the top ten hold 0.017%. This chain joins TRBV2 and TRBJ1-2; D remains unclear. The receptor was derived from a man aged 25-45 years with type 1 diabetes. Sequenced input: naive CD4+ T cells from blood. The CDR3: CASHTGGYGYTF. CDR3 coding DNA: TGTGCCAGCCACACCGGCGGATATGGCTACACCTTC.